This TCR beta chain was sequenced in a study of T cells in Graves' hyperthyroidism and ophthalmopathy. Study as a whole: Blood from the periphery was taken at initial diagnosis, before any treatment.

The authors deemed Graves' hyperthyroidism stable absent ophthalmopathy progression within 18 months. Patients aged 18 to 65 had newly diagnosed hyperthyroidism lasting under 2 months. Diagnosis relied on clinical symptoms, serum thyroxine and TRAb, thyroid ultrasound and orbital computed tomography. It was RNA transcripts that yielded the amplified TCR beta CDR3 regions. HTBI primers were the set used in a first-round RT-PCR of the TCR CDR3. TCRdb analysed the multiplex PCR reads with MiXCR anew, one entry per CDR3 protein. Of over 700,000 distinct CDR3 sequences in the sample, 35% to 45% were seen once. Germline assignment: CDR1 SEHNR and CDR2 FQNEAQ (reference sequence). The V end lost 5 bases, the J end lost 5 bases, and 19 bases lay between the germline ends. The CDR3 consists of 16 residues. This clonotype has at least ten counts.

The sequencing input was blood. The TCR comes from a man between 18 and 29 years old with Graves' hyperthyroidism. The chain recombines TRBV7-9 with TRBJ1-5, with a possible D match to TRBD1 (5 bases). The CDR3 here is CASSLHPGTADQPQHF. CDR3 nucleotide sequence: TGTGCCAGCAGCCTCCACCCCGGGACGGCTGATCAGCCCCAGCATTTT.